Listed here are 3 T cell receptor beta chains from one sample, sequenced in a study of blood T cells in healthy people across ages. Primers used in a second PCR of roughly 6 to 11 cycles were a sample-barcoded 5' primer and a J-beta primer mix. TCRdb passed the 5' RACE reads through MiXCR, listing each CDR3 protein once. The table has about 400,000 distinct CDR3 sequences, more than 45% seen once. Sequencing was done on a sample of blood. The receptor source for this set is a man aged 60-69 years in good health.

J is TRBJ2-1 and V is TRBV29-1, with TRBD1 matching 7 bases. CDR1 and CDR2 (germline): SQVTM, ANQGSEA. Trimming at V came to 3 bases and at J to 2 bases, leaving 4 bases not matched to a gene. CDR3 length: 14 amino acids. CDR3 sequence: CSVEVQGPYNEQFF. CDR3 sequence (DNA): TGCAGCGTTGAGGTACAGGGGCCCTACAATGAGCAGTTCTTC.

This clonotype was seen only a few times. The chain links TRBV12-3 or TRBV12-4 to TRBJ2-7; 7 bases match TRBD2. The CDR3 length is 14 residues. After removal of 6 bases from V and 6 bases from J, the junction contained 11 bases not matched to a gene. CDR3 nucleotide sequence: TGTGCCAGCAGGGCTGGCGGGAGCAGGAGCGAGCAGTACTTC. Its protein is CASRAGGSRSEQYF.

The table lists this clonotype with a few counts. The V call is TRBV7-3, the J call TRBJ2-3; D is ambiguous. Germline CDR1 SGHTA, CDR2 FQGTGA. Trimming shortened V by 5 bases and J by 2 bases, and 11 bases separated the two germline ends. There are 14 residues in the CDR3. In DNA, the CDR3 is TGTGCCAGCAGCCCCTCCCGGACCACAGATACGCAGTATTTT. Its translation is CASSPSRTTDTQYF.